This is a list of T cell receptor beta chains from one sample in a study of neurological immune-mediated disorders. TCRdb reprocessed the 5' RACE reads via MiXCR and lists one record per CDR3 protein. The data hold around 76,000 distinct CDR3 sequences, with about 10% observed a single time. The sequenced sample was PBMCs. The receptors derive from a man aged 25-40 years in good health. The CDR3 runs from the conserved cysteine through the conserved F or W. The D gene is left open where the match is weak. Some rows mark clone size as missing; the rest say once, few, many or name a class of expanded clone.

J	size	D	V	CDR3	DNA
TRBJ2-3	.	.	TRBV11-2	CASRFGGATDTQYF	TGTGCCAGCAGGTTTGGGGGTGCCACAGATACGCAGTATTTT
TRBJ2-5	few	TRBD1	TRBV7-9	CASSQPGQGQTQYF	TGTGCCAGCAGCCAGCCGGGACAGGGGCAGACCCAGTACTTC
TRBJ1-1	.	.	TRBV10-3	CAISEAGTEAFF	TGTGCCATCAGTGAAGCAGGCACTGAAGCTTTCTTT
TRBJ2-7	many	.	TRBV5-1	CASSFLGTLNYEQYF	TGCGCCAGCAGCTTCCTCGGGACTCTCAACTACGAGCAGTACTTC
TRBJ2-7	many	.	TRBV5-1	CASRRANRDEQYF	TGCGCCAGCAGACGGGCGAATCGGGACGAGCAGTACTTC
TRBJ1-4	many	.	TRBV5-1	CASSLAGEGEKLFF	TGCGCCAGCAGCTTAGCAGGGGAAGGTGAAAAACTGTTTTTT
TRBJ2-6	many	.	TRBV28	CASSTLGTSGANVLTF	TGTGCCAGCTCGACTTTGGGTACGTCTGGGGCCAACGTCCTGACTTTC
TRBJ2-2	many	TRBD2	TRBV6-5	CASSYSNLAGAGELFF	TGTGCCAGCAGTTACTCGAACCTAGCGGGCGCCGGGGAGCTGTTTTTT
TRBJ2-3	many	.	TRBV15	CATSRDRDTDTQYF	TGTGCCACCAGCAGAGATCGGGACACAGATACGCAGTATTTT
TRBJ1-2	.	.	TRBV5-1	CASSPVDSVYGYTF	TGCGCCAGCAGCCCTGTGGACAGCGTATATGGCTACACCTTC
TRBJ1-1	many	.	TRBV20-1	CSAIDEGRGNTEAFF	TGCAGTGCTATAGATGAGGGCAGGGGGAACACTGAAGCTTTCTTT
TRBJ2-5	many	.	TRBV5-1	CASNGGRFQETQYF	TGCGCCAGCAATGGGGGCAGGTTCCAAGAGACCCAGTACTTC
TRBJ2-1	many	.	TRBV11-2	CASSLTDLTGFYNEQFF	TGTGCCAGCAGCTTAACCGACCTAACAGGGTTCTACAATGAGCAGTTCTTC
TRBJ2-3	many	TRBD1	TRBV2	CASSDYRGRSDTQYF	TGTGCCAGCAGTGACTACAGGGGACGGTCAGATACGCAGTATTTT
TRBJ2-5	many	.	TRBV7-2	CASSLSPAFREETQYF	TGTGCCAGCAGCTTATCCCCAGCCTTTAGAGAGGAGACCCAGTACTTC
TRBJ2-7	.	TRBD2	TRBV4-1	CASSQGGLAGVSLGYKQYF	TGTGCCAGCAGCCAAGGGGGGCTAGCGGGAGTGAGTCTCGGGTACAAGCAGTACTTC
TRBJ2-7	many	.	TRBV5-6	CASTPPLGGEQYF	TGTGCCAGCACCCCCCCCCTAGGGGGCGAGCAGTACTTC
TRBJ2-5	few	.	TRBV6-1	CASSEVLAQETQYF	TGTGCCAGCAGTGAAGTTCTAGCGCAAGAAACCCAGTACTTC
TRBJ2-2	many	.	TRBV4-2	CASSHLDPGELFF	TGTGCCAGCAGCCACCTGGACCCCGGGGAGCTGTTTTTT
TRBJ1-5	few	.	TRBV21-1	CASSTPEGQGARQPQHF	TGTGCCAGCAGCACGCCCGAAGGACAGGGGGCTAGGCAGCCCCAGCATTTT
TRBJ2-5	.	TRBD1	TRBV10-3	CAISSTGQETQYF	TGTGCCATCAGTTCGACAGGGCAAGAGACCCAGTACTTC
TRBJ2-3	many	.	TRBV2	CATVGSGTTDTQYF	TGTGCCACAGTTGGATCAGGAACCACAGATACGCAGTATTTT
TRBJ2-5	many	.	TRBV6-1	CASSDGGYTWETQYF	TGTGCCAGCAGTGATGGGGGGTATACGTGGGAGACCCAGTACTTC
TRBJ2-1	many	.	TRBV5-1	CASSVLQGSGEQFF	TGCGCCAGCAGCGTTCTACAGGGTTCTGGGGAGCAGTTCTTC